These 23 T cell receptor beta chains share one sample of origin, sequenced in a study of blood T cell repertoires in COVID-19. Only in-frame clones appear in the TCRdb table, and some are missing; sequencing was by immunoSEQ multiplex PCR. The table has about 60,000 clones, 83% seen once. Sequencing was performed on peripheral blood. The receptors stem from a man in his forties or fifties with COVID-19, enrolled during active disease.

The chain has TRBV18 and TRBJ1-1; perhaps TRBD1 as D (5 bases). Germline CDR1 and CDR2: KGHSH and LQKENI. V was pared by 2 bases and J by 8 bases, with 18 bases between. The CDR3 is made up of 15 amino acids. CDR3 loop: CASSPSRGLLTEAFF. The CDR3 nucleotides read TGTGCCAGCTCACCAAGCCGGGGGTTGTTGACCGAAGCTTTCTTT.

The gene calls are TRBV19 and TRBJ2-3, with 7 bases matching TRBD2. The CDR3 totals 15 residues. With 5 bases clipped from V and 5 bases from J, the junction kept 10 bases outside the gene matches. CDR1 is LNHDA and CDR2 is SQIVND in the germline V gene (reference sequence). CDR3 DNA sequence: TGTGCCAGTAGTTATAGCGTGACGGGAGGAGATACGCAGTATTTT. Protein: CASSYSVTGGDTQYF.

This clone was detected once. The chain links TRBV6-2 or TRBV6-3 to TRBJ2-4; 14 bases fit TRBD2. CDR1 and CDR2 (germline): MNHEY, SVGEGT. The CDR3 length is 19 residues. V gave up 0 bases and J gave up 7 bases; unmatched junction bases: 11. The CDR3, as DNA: TGTGCCAGCAGTTACTCGGGACCCGGGACTAGCGGGAGATTGAACATTCAGTACTTC. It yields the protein CASSYSGPGTSGRLNIQYF.

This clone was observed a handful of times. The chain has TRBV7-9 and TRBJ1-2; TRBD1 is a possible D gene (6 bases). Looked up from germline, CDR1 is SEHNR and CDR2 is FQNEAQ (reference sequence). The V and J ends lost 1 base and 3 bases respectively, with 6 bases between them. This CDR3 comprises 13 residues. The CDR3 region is CASSLGTDYGYTF. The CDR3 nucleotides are TGTGCCAGCAGCTTAGGGACAGACTATGGCTACACCTTC.

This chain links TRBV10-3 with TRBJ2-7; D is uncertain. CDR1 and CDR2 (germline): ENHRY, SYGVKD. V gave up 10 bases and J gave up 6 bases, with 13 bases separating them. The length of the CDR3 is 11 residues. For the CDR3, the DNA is TGTGCCACCTCCGGTATCGGCGAGCAGTACTTC. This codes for CATSGIGEQYF.

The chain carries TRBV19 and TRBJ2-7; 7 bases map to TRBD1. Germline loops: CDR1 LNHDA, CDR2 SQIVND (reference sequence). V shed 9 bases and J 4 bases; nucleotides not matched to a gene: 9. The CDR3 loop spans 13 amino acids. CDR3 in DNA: TGTGCCAGGAGGGAAACAGGGGAATACGAGCAGTACTTC. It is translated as CARRETGEYEQYF. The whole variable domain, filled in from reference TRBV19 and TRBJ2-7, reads DGGITQSPKYLFRKEGQNVTLSCEQNLNHDAMYWYRQDPGQGLRLIYYSQIVNDFQKGDIAEGYSVSREKKESFPLTVTSAQKNPTAFYLCARRETGEYEQYFGPGTRLTVT.

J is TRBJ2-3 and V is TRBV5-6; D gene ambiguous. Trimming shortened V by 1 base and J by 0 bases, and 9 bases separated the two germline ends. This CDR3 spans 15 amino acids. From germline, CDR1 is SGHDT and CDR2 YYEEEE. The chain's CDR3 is CASSLISKSTDTQYF. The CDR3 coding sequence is TGTGCCAGCAGCTTGATTAGTAAAAGCACAGATACGCAGTATTTT.

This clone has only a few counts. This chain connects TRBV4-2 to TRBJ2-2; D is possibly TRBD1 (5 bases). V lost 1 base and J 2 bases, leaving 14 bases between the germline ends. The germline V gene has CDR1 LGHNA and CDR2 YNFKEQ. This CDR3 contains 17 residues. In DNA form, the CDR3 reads TGTGCCAGCAGCCAAGTGGTGGGGCCTGGAAACACCGGGGAGCTGTTTTTT. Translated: CASSQVVGPGNTGELFF.

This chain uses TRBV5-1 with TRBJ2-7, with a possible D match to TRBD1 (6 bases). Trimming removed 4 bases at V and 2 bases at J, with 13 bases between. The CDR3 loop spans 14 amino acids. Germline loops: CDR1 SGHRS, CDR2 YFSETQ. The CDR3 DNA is TGCGCCAGCAGCCCACCGGGACACGCCTACGAGCAGTACTTC. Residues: CASSPPGHAYEQYF.

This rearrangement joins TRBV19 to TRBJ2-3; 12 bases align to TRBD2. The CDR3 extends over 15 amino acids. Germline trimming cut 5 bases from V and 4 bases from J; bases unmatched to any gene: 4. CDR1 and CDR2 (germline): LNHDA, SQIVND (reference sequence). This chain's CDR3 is CASSPSGRAPDTQYF. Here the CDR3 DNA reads TGTGCCAGTAGTCCTAGCGGGAGGGCCCCAGATACGCAGTATTTT. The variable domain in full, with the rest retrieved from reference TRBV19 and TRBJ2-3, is DGGITQSPKYLFRKEGQNVTLSCEQNLNHDAMYWYRQDPGQGLRLIYYSQIVNDFQKGDIAEGYSVSREKKESFPLTVTSAQKNPTAFYLCASSPSGRAPDTQYFGPGTRLTVL.

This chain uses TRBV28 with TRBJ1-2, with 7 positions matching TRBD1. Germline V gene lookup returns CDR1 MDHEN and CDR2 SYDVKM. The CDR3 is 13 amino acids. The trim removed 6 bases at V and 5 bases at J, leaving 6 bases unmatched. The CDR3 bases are TGTGCCAGCAGCTGGGACAGTTTTTATGGCTACACCTTC. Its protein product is CASSWDSFYGYTF.

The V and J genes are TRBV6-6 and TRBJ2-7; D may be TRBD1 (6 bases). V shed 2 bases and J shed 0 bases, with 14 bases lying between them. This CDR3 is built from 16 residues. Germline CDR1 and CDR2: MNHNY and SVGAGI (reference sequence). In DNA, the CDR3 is TGTGCCAGCAGTTACGGGGGCGGGTCAAGCTCCTACGAGCAGTACTTC. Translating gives CASSYGGGSSSYEQYF.

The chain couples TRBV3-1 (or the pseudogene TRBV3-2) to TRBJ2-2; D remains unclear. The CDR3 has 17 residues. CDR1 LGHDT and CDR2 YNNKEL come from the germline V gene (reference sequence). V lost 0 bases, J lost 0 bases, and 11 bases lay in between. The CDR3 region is CASSQERRMPNTGELFF. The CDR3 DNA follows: TGTGCCAGCAGCCAAGAGCGGCGGATGCCGAACACCGGGGAGCTGTTTTTT.

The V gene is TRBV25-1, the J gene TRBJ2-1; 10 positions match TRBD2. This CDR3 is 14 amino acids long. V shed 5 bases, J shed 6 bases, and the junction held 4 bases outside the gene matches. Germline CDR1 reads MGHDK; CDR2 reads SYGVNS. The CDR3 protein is CASSRAGGGNEQFF. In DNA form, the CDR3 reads TGTGCCAGCAGTCGAGCGGGAGGGGGCAATGAGCAGTTCTTC.

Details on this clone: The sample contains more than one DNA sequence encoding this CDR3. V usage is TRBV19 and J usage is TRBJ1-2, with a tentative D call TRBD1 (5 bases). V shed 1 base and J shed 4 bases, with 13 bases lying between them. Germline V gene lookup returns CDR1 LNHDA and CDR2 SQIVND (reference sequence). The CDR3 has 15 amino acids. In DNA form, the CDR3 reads TGTGCCAGTAGTATAGTGGGGCAGGGCACCTATGGCTACACCTTC. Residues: CASSIVGQGTYGYTF.

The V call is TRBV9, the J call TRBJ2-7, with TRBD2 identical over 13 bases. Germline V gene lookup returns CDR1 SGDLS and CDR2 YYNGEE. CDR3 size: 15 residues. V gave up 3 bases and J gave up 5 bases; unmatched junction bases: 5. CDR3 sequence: CASSGGLAGAHEQYF. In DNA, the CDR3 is TGTGCCAGCAGCGGCGGACTAGCGGGAGCCCACGAGCAGTACTTC.

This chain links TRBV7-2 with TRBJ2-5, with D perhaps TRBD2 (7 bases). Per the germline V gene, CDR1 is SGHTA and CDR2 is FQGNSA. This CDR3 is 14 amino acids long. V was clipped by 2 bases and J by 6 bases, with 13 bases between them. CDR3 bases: TGTGCCAGCAGCTTATCGGGGGGCGAGAAGACCCAGTACTTC. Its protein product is CASSLSGGEKTQYF. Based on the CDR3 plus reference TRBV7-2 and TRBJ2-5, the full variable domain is GAGVSQSPSNKVTEKGKDVELRCDPISGHTALYWYRQSLGQGLEFLIYFQGNSAPDKSGLPSDRFSAERTGGSVSTLTIQRTQQEDSAVYLCASSLSGGEKTQYFGPGTRLLVL.

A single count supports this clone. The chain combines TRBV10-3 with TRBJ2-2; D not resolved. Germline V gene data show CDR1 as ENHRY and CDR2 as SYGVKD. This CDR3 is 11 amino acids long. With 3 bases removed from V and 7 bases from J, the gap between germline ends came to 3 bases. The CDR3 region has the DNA TGTGCCATCAGTGATATCGGGGAGCTGTTTTTT. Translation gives CAISDIGELFF.

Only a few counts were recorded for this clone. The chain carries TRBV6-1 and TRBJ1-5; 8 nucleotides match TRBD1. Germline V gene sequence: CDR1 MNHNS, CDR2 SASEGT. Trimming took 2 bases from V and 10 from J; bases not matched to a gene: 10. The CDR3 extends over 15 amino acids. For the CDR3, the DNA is TGTGCCAGCAGTGAAACGTCAGGGGGCTCCATTCCCCAGCATTTT. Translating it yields CASSETSGGSIPQHF.

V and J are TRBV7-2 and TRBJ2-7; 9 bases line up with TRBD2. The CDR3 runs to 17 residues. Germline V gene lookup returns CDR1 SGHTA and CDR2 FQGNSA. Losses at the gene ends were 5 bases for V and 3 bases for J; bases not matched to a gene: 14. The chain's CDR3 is CASSPPRWLAGNYEQYF. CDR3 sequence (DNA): TGTGCCAGCAGCCCCCCAAGATGGCTAGCGGGGAACTACGAGCAGTACTTC.

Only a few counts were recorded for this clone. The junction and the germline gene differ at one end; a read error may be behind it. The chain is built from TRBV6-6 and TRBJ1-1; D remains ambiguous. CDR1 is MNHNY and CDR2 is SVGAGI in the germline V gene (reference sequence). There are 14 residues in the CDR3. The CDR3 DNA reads TGTGCCAGCAGTAACTCCCGGGGAGACACTGAAGCTTTCTTT. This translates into CASSNSRGDTEAFF.

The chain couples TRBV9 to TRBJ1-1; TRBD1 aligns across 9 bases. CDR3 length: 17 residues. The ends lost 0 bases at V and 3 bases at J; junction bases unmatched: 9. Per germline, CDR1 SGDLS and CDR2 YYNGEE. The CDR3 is CASSVGQGEGWYTEAFF. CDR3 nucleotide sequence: TGTGCCAGCAGCGTAGGACAGGGGGAGGGTTGGTACACTGAAGCTTTCTTT.

CDR3 in amino acids: CASSQDGSRREETQYF. The CDR3 DNA sequence: TGTGCCAGCAGCCAAGATGGGTCCCGGCGGGAGGAGACCCAGTACTTC. V is TRBV3-1 (or the pseudogene TRBV3-2) and J is TRBJ2-5, with 7 bases identical to TRBD2. CDR3 size: 16 residues. Germline loops: CDR1 LGHDT, CDR2 YNNKEL (reference sequence). The trim removed 0 bases at V and 5 bases at J, leaving 9 bases unmatched.